The 24 T cell receptor beta chains given below trace back to one sample, sequenced in a study of T cells in Graves' hyperthyroidism and ophthalmopathy (dated by TCRdb to the late 2010s). Libraries were prepared through multiplex PCR. The sample was run on an Illumina HiSeq 2000. TCR beta CDR3 regions were amplified from RNA transcripts. A first-round RT-PCR of the TCR CDR3 used the HTBI primer set with the Qiagen OneStep RT-PCR kit. The public reads were run again by TCRdb, first through fastp at Q25 and then through MiXCR, and only productive beta chains were kept. Every CDR3 protein is listed once, alongside the most common genes and DNA of its rows. In this sample the table shows roughly 750,000 distinct CDR3 sequences, about 17% of which occur a single time. The ten largest make up around 8.1% of the sample. Sequenced material: blood. The source is a man aged 18 to 29 with Graves' hyperthyroidism.

This chain links TRBV4-1 with TRBJ2-2; the D is unclear. V lost 0 bases and J lost 6, with 11 bases in between. Germline-derived CDR1 and CDR2 are MGHRA and YSYEKL. The CDR3 sequence is 15 residues long. The CDR3: CASSQEDAVSGELFF. CDR3 bases: TGCGCCAGCAGCCAAGAAGATGCGGTTTCCGGGGAGCTGTTTTTT.

The V and J genes are TRBV6-1 and TRBJ1-1; D not certain. The germline gives CDR1 MNHNS, CDR2 SASEGT. V was clipped by 5 bases and J by 1 base, with 17 bases between them. CDR3 length equals 16 residues. CDR3: CASSLVAPLRNTEAFF. The DNA for the CDR3 is TGTGCCAGCAGTCTCGTCGCCCCTCTCAGGAACACTGAAGCTTTCTTT.

In its sample, this clonotype was seen a few times. V gene TRBV6-5 combines with J gene TRBJ1-1; D not certain. The CDR3 length is 15 residues. Germline CDR1 reads MNHEY; CDR2 reads SVGAGI. V was trimmed by 2 bases and J by 0 bases, leaving 10 bases between them. CDR3 bases: TGTGCCAGCAGTTACAGGTCCAGGATGAACACTGAAGCTTTCTTT. Amino acids: CASSYRSRMNTEAFF.

J is TRBJ1-4 and V is TRBV6-1, with 7 bases aligning to TRBD1. The CDR3 is made up of 15 amino acids. The ends lost 6 bases at V and 0 bases at J; junction bases unmatched: 4. Germline values: CDR1 MNHNS, CDR2 SASEGT. This CDR3 is CASRGTASTNEKLFF. CDR3 nucleotide sequence: TGTGCCAGCAGAGGGACAGCTTCAACTAATGAAAAACTGTTTTTT.

This clonotype was seen ten or more times. CDR3 sequence: CASSRGLAGAREQFF. CDR3 nucleotides: TGTGCCAGCAGCCGGGGACTAGCGGGGGCGAGAGAGCAGTTCTTC. The chain uses TRBV6-2 or TRBV6-3 and TRBJ2-1; TRBD2 matches at 14 bases. The CDR3 has 15 amino acids. Trimming cost V 6 bases and J 10 bases; bases outside gene matches: 8. Germline loops: CDR1 MNHEY, CDR2 SVGEGT.

This clonotype was detected only a few times. The rearrangement links TRBV6-5 to TRBJ1-2; D possibly corresponds to TRBD1 (5 bases). The V gene's germline CDR1 is MNHEY and CDR2 SVGAGI. CDR3 size: 16 residues. V lost 1 base and J 4 bases, leaving 16 bases between the germline ends. The CDR3 region is CASSYFPGTSGYGYTF. CDR3 bases: TGTGCCAGCAGTTACTTCCCCGGGACGTCCGGCTATGGCTACACCTTC.

The V gene is TRBV20-1, the J gene TRBJ2-3, with D maybe TRBD1 (7 bases). Germline loops: CDR1 DFQATT, CDR2 SNEGSKA (reference sequence). There are 14 residues in the CDR3. The V and J ends lost 5 bases and 0 bases respectively, with 12 bases between them. The DNA of the CDR3 is TGCAGTGCTTTACAGGGGACTAGCACAGATACGCAGTATTTT. It encodes CSALQGTSTDTQYF.

The chain has TRBV20-1 and TRBJ2-1; tentatively, D is TRBD1 (5 bases). CDR1 and CDR2 (germline): DFQATT, SNEGSKA (reference sequence). This CDR3 comprises 15 residues. V lost 4 bases, J lost 10 bases, and 23 bases lay in between. The CDR3 DNA sequence: TGCAGTGCTACCCCAGTGGGTAGACTGACAGAGGAGCAGTTCTTC. Its translation: CSATPVGRLTEEQFF.

This clonotype was counted a few times. J is TRBJ1-6 and V is TRBV12-3 or TRBV12-4; 7 bases line up with TRBD1. The V gene end was trimmed by 6 bases and the J gene end by 8 bases; junction bases not matched to a gene: 7. The CDR3 has 14 amino acids. CDR3 in DNA: TGTGCCAGCAGACACCGACAGGGTGATTCACCCCTCCACTTT. Amino acid sequence: CASRHRQGDSPLHF.

This clonotype was picked up many times. For the CDR3, the DNA is TGTGCCAGCAGCCAAGCCGACTACAATGAGCAGTTCTTC. It codes for CASSQADYNEQFF. V and J are TRBV3-1 and TRBJ2-1; D ambiguous. Trimming left V 1 base short and J 3 bases short, with 4 bases between. This CDR3 is built from 13 residues. The germline gives CDR1 LGHDT, CDR2 YNNKEL (reference sequence).

This clonotype was observed many times. The chain recombines TRBV6-2 or TRBV6-3 with TRBJ2-7; tentatively, D is TRBD1 or TRBD2 (5 bases each). With 8 bases removed from V and 5 bases from J, the gap between germline ends came to 13 bases. CDR3 size: 12 residues. Germline CDR1 MNHEY, CDR2 SVGEGT. CDR3 sequence (DNA): TGTGCCAGCGCTTCGAGGGGTAACGAGCAGTACTTC. Amino acid sequence: CASASRGNEQYF.

The chain carries TRBV19 and TRBJ2-4, with 7 bases matching TRBD2. Germline values: CDR1 LNHDA, CDR2 SQIVND (reference sequence). CDR3 length equals 20 residues. J was trimmed by 0 bases and V by 4 bases; bases with no gene match: 18. CDR3 bases: TGTGCCAGTAGTACAGGGCCGGCGAGCGGGGCGTACGTAGCCAAAAACATTCAGTACTTC. The encoded protein is CASSTGPASGAYVAKNIQYF. The full variable domain, completed using reference TRBV19 and TRBJ2-4, is DGGITQSPKYLFRKEGQNVTLSCEQNLNHDAMYWYRQDPGQGLRLIYYSQIVNDFQKGDIAEGYSVSREKKESFPLTVTSAQKNPTAFYLCASSTGPASGAYVAKNIQYFGAGTRLSVL.

In its sample, this clonotype was seen a few times. The genes are TRBV7-2 and TRBJ1-2, with D perhaps matching TRBD1 (6 bases). Germline V gives CDR1 SGHTA, CDR2 FQGNSA. The CDR3 covers 14 residues. Trimming left V 1 base short and J 4 bases short, with 10 bases between. The DNA for the CDR3 is TGTGCCAGCAGCTTAGACAGGGCCGCCTATGGCTACACCTTC. It translates to CASSLDRAAYGYTF. Using reference TRBV7-2 and TRBJ1-2 for the parts outside the CDR3, the full variable domain is GAGVSQSPSNKVTEKGKDVELRCDPISGHTALYWYRQSLGQGLEFLIYFQGNSAPDKSGLPSDRFSAERTGGSVSTLTIQRTQQEDSAVYLCASSLDRAAYGYTFGSGTRLTVV.

J is TRBJ2-1 and V is TRBV19; D gene uncertain. CDR1 is LNHDA, CDR2 SQIVND, per germline (reference sequence). Trimming removed 5 bases from V and 9 bases from J, with 14 bases in between. The CDR3 contains 13 residues. CDR3: CASSLYTSGEQFF. The CDR3 DNA is TGTGCCAGTAGTCTATATACGTCTGGTGAGCAGTTCTTC.

The table lists this clonotype with a few counts. Relative to the germline gene, one junction end is altered; a read error may explain this. This chain's CDR3 is CASSVEGYEQFF. The DNA of the CDR3 is TGTGCCAGTAGTGTAGAGGGTTATGAGCAGTTCTTC. This chain joins TRBV19 and TRBJ2-1; a possible D gene is TRBD2 (5 bases). This CDR3 spans 12 amino acids. Germline assignment: CDR1 LNHDA and CDR2 SQIVND (reference sequence).

The rearrangement uses TRBV7-9 and TRBJ2-1, with D possibly being TRBD1 or TRBD2 (5 bases each). This CDR3 spans 14 amino acids. The germline V and J ends were trimmed by 1 base and 10 bases, with 14 bases remaining between them. Germline CDR1 SEHNR, CDR2 FQNEAQ (reference sequence). The CDR3 loop reads CASSLGGSEREQFF. CDR3 in DNA: TGTGCCAGCAGCTTAGGGGGGTCAGAGAGGGAGCAGTTCTTC.

This clonotype was recorded many times. The gene calls are TRBV27 and TRBJ2-7, with 10 bases identical to TRBD1. This CDR3 spans 15 amino acids. The junction had 6 bases not matched to a gene; V was cut back by 2 bases and J by 5 bases. CDR1 and CDR2 (germline): MNHEY, SMNVEV (reference sequence). The CDR3 DNA reads TGTGCCAGCAGTTTAATGGGGACAGGGGTCCACGAGCAGTACTTC. It specifies CASSLMGTGVHEQYF.

The J gene is TRBJ1-1, the V gene TRBV10-3; tentative D call: TRBD1 (6 bases). The CDR3 extends over 13 amino acids. Germline lookup yields CDR1 ENHRY and CDR2 SYGVKD. The V gene lost 3 bases and the J gene lost 5 bases, with 10 bases spanning the gap. The CDR3 spells CAISESQGTEAFF. CDR3 nucleotide sequence: TGTGCCATCAGTGAATCACAGGGAACTGAAGCTTTCTTT.

This clonotype was observed at least ten times. The chain uses TRBV7-2 and TRBJ2-7; no definite D call. Per germline, CDR1 SGHTA and CDR2 FQGNSA. V was pared by 6 bases and J by 5 bases, with 14 bases between. The CDR3 totals 13 residues. The CDR3 protein is CASSSRKVDEQYF. The CDR3 DNA follows: TGTGCCAGCAGTTCAAGAAAGGTCGACGAGCAGTACTTC.

The V gene is TRBV2, the J gene TRBJ1-1; a weak D match, TRBD1 (6 bases). V was shortened by 5 bases and J by 5 bases, with 12 bases between the two germline ends. The CDR3 is 13 residues long. CDR1 and CDR2 (germline): SNHLY, FYNNEI. The chain's CDR3 is CASSLGAWTEAFF. Here the CDR3 DNA reads TGTGCCAGCAGTCTGGGGGCTTGGACTGAAGCTTTCTTT.

This clonotype was counted many times. The CDR3 DNA is TGTGCCAGCAGCTACGGCTACAATGAGCAGTTCTTC. This gives the protein CASSYGYNEQFF. V usage is TRBV11-2 and J usage is TRBJ2-1; D call uncertain. The germline V and J ends were trimmed by 4 bases and 3 bases, with 4 bases remaining between them. The length of the CDR3 is 12 residues. The germline V gene has CDR1 SGHAT and CDR2 FQNNGV.

This clonotype was observed many times. CDR3 DNA: TGTGCCAGCAGCTTTGACCCCACAGATACGCAGTATTTT. It encodes CASSFDPTDTQYF. This rearrangement joins TRBV7-3 to TRBJ2-3; D call uncertain. The germline gives CDR1 SGHTA, CDR2 FQGTGA. V shed 3 bases and J shed 2 bases, with 6 bases lying between them. This CDR3 has 13 residues. Combining the CDR3 with reference TRBV7-3 and TRBJ2-3 gives the whole variable domain GAGVSQTPSNKVTEKGKYVELRCDPISGHTALYWYRQSLGQGPEFLIYFQGTGAADDSGLPNDRFFAVRPEGSVSTLKIQRTERGDSAVYLCASSFDPTDTQYFGPGTRLTVL.

This chain uses TRBV28 with TRBJ2-6, with 11 bases aligning to TRBD2. Germline V gives CDR1 MDHEN, CDR2 SYDVKM. This CDR3 is built from 18 residues. V shed 1 base and J 0 bases; nucleotides not matched to a gene: 2. CDR3 DNA sequence: TGTGCCAGCAGTTTATTAGCGGGAGGGTTCTCTGGGGCCAACGTCCTGACTTTC. It encodes CASSLLAGGFSGANVLTF.

This clonotype was found a few times. This rearrangement joins TRBV2 to TRBJ1-5; 10 bases fit TRBD1. The germline V gene encodes CDR1 SNHLY and CDR2 FYNNEI. CDR3 length: 16 amino acids. V lost 6 bases and J lost 3; bases outside the gene matches: 8. CDR3 sequence: CASREDRGLSNQPQHF. The DNA for the CDR3 is TGTGCCAGCAGGGAGGACAGGGGGTTATCCAATCAGCCCCAGCATTTT.